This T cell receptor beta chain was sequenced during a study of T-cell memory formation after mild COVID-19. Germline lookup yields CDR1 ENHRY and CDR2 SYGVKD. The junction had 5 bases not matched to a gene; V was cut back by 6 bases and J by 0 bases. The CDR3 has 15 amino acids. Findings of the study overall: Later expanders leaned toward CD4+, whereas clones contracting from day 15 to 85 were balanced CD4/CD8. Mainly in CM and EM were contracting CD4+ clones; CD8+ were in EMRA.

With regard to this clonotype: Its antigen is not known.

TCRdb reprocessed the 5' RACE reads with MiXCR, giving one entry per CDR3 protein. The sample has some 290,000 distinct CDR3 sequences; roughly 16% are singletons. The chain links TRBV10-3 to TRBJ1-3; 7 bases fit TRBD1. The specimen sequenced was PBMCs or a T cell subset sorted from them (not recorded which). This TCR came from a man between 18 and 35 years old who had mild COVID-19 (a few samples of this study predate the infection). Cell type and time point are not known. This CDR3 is CAISGDSFSGNTIYF. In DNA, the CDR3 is TGTGCCATCAGCGGGGACAGCTTCTCTGGAAACACCATATATTTT.